This is a list of T cell receptor beta chains from one sample in a study of beta chain features in type 1 diabetes. TCRdb keeps only in-frame clones here, not all; method: immunoSEQ multiplex PCR. Here the sample spans 850,000 to 900,000 clones, under 20% being singletons. Sequenced input: naive CD4+ T cells from blood. The source is a young woman in good health. CDR3s include the opening cysteine and the closing phenylalanine or tryptophan. The D gene is left open where the match is weak. Size is omitted from some rows. Given values are once, few, many or a class for expanded clones.

V	D	size	J	DNA	CDR3
TRBV14	.	many	TRBJ2-1	TGTGCCAGCAGCTCATCGTCCTACAATGAGCAGTTCTTC	CASSSSSYNEQFF
TRBV10-3	.	few	TRBJ2-1	TGTGCCATCAGGAACACATACAATGAGCAGTTCTTC	CAIRNTYNEQFF
TRBV1	.	.	TRBJ2-3	TGCACCAGCAGCCAAGGACCTGTGGTTGGAGCCAGTAGCCGGGCAGGCTGGACAGATACGCAGTATTTT	CTSSQGPVVGASSRAGWTDTQYF
TRBV6-6	TRBD2	few	TRBJ2-2	TGTGCCAGCAGCGATAGACTAGCGGCAGGCACCGGGGAGCTGTTTTTT	CASSDRLAAGTGELFF
TRBV19	.	.	TRBJ1-2	TGTGCCAGTAGTTTTAGATCGGCTGGCTACACCTTC	CASSFRSAGYTF
TRBV2	.	few	TRBJ2-1	TGTGCCGCAGCGCGACAGATAGTCTACAATGAGCAGTTCTTC	CAAARQIVYNEQFF
TRBV28	.	.	TRBJ2-1	TGTGCCAGCAGTATATTGATCTACAATGAGCAGTTCTTC	CASSILIYNEQFF
TRBV5-1	.	once	TRBJ2-5	TGCGCCAGCAGCTTGCCCGGAAGAGAGACCCAGTACTTC	CASSLPGRETQYF
TRBV6-5	.	.	TRBJ1-1	TGTGCCAGCAACGACAGGACGAACACTGAAGCTTTCTTT	CASNDRTNTEAFF
TRBV11-2	.	few	TRBJ2-3	TGTGCCAGCACCCTTAGCGGCGAAGATACGCAGTATTTT	CASTLSGEDTQYF
TRBV9	.	.	TRBJ2-1	TGTGCCAGCAGCGTACCCGACAGCAATGAGCAGTTCTTC	CASSVPDSNEQFF
TRBV7-2	.	.	TRBJ2-2	TGTGCCAGCAGCTTAGTTGCGACTGAGAACGGGGAGCTGTTTTTT	CASSLVATENGELFF
TRBV7-7	TRBD2	few	TRBJ2-5	TGTGCTAGCAGCCCCGGACTAGCCCTCCAAGAGACCCAGTACTTC	CASSPGLALQETQYF
TRBV5-4	.	.	TRBJ2-7	TGTGCCAGCAGCTTACAGGGTCTAGACGAGCAGTACTTC	CASSLQGLDEQYF
TRBV28	.	few	TRBJ2-4	TGTGCCAGTGGGTGGGCCAAAAACATTCAGTACTTC	CASGWAKNIQYF
TRBV28	TRBD2	few	TRBJ2-7	TGTGCCAGCAGCACGACTAGCGCCAACTCCTACGAGCAGTACTTC	CASSTTSANSYEQYF
TRBV18	TRBD2	.	TRBJ2-5	TGTGCCAGCTCACCATCAGCGGGAGGTCGAGAGACCCAGTACTTC	CASSPSAGGRETQYF
TRBV6-1	.	.	TRBJ1-1	TGTGCCAGCAGTGAAAGGGTCTGGGTGAACACTGAAGCTTTCTTT	CASSERVWVNTEAFF
TRBV4-1	TRBD2	few	TRBJ2-1	TGCGCCAGCAGCCAGGGACTAGCGGGAATCTCCTACAATGAGCAGTTCTTC	CASSQGLAGISYNEQFF
TRBV2	.	.	TRBJ1-2	TGTGCCAGCAGTGAAGCGCAATCTTATTCTTCAGGTACCGGGGGCTACACCTTC	CASSEAQSYSSGTGGYTF
TRBV7-9	.	.	TRBJ2-1	TGTGCCAGCAGCTTATTGACCGGCAATGAGCAGTTCTTC	CASSLLTGNEQFF
TRBV11-2	.	few	TRBJ1-3	TGTGCCAGCAGCTTATCGGGCAGATACTCTGGAAACACCATATATTTT	CASSLSGRYSGNTIYF
TRBV15	.	few	TRBJ2-2	TGTGCCACCAGCAGAGAGTGGCGGGCGAACACCGGGGAGCTGTTTTTT	CATSREWRANTGELFF
TRBV9	.	.	TRBJ2-1	TGTGCCAGCAGCGTAATGGGGCTTGAGCAGTTCTTC	CASSVMGLEQFF
TRBV25-1	.	few	TRBJ1-2	TGTGCCAGCAGACACCCAGGGGTGGTTGGCTACACCTTC	CASRHPGVVGYTF
TRBV5-6	.	.	TRBJ1-2	TGTGCCAGCAGCTTGGCGATGAGACAGGATGGCTACACCTTC	CASSLAMRQDGYTF
TRBV6-6	TRBD1	once	TRBJ2-7	TGTGCCAGCAGTTCTAACAGGGGGCGCTACTTGGTCGAGCAGTACTTC	CASSSNRGRYLVEQYF
TRBV2	TRBD2	.	TRBJ2-2	TGTGCCAGCAGTGAAGGCGGGGGTTTACGAGTGGCCGGGGAGCTGTTTTTT	CASSEGGGLRVAGELFF
TRBV29-1	.	few	TRBJ2-2	TGCAGCGTTGTCGGTCCTTTGACCGGGGAGCTGTTTTTT	CSVVGPLTGELFF
TRBV6-6	.	.	TRBJ2-1	TGTGCCAGCAGTTACCGGGTCAATGAGCAGTTCTTC	CASSYRVNEQFF
TRBV10-3	.	.	TRBJ2-3	TGTGCCATCAGTGAGACTCGTTTCGCGGGCCCCACAGATACGCAGTATTTT	CAISETRFAGPTDTQYF
TRBV21-1	.	few	TRBJ2-7	TGTGCCAGCAGCAAACCAGAGCCTCGCGGACTAGAGATGAAGGTATACGAGCAGTACTTC	CASSKPEPRGLEMKVYEQYF
TRBV5-4	.	.	TRBJ2-3	TGTGCCAGCAGCTTGGGGAGTATCACAGATACGCAGTATTTT	CASSLGSITDTQYF
TRBV7-9	.	.	TRBJ1-2	TGTGCGATAACAGCTGTAGGGGACTATGGCTACACCTTC	CAITAVGDYGYTF